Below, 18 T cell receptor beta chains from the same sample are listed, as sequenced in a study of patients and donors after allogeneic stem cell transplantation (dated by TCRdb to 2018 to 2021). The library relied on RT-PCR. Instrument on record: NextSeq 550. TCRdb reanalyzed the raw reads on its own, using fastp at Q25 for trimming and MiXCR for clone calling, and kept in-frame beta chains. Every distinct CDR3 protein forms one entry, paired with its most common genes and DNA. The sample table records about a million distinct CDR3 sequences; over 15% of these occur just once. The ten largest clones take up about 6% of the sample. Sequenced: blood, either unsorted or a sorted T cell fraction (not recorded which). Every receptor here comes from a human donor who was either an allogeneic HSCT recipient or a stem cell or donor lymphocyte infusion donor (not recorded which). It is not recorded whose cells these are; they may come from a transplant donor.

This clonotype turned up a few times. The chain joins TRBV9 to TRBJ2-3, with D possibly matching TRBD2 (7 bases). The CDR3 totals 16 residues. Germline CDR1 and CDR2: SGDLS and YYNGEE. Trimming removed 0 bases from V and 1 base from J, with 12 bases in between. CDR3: CASSVEGGGGTDTQYF. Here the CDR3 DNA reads TGTGCCAGCAGCGTAGAAGGGGGGGGTGGCACAGATACGCAGTATTTT. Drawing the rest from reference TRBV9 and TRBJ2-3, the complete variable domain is DSGVTQTPKHLITATGQRVTLRCSPRSGDLSVYWYQQSLDQGLQFLIQYYNGEERAKGNILERFSAQQFPDLHSELNLSSLELGDSALYFCASSVEGGGGTDTQYFGPGTRLTVL.

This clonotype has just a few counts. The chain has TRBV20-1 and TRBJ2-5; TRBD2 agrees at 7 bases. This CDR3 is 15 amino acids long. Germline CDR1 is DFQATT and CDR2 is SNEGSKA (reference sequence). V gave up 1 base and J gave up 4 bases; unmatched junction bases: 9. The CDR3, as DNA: TGCAGTGCTAGAGTTGCTAGCGGCAGTCCAGAGACCCAGTACTTC. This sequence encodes CSARVASGSPETQYF.

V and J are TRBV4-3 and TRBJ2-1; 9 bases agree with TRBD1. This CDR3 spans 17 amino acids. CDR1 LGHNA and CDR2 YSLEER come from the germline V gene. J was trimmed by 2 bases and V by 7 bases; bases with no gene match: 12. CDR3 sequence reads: CASIRPEDRGAYNEQFF. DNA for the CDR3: TGCGCCAGCATTAGGCCAGAGGACAGGGGAGCCTACAATGAGCAGTTCTTC.

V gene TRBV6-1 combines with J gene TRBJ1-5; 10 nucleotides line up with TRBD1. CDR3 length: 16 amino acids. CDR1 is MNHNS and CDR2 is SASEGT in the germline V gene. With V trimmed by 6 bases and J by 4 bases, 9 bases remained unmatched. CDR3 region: CASRSTGGLLNQPQHF. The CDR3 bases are TGTGCCAGCAGATCGACAGGGGGCCTGCTAAATCAGCCCCAGCATTTT.

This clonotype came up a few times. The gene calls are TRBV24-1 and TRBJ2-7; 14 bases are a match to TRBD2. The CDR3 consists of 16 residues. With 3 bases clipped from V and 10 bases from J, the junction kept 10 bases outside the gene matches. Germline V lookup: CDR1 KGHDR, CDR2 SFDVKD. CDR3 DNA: TGTGCCACCAGTGATCGGACTAGCGGGGGGCCGTTCGATCAGTACTTC. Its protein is CATSDRTSGGPFDQYF.

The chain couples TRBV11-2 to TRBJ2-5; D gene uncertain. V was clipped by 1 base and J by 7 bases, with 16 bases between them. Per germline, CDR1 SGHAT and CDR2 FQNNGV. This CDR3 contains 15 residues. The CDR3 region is CASSLGARVVGTQYF. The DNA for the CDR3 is TGTGCCAGCAGCTTAGGGGCTCGCGTAGTTGGGACCCAGTACTTC.

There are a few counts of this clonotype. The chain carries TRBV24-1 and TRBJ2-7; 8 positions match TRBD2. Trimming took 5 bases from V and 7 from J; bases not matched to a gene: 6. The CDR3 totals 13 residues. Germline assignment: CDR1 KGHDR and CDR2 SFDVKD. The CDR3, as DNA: TGTGCCACCAGTGCCTCGGGGGGGCGAGAGCAGTACTTC. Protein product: CATSASGGREQYF.

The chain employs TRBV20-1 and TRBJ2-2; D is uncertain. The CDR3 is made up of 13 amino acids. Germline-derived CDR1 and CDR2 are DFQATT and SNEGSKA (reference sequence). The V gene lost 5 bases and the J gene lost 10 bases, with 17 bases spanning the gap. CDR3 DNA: TGCAGTGCTCCCTCCTATCAGACTGAGGAGCTGTTTTTT. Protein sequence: CSAPSYQTEELFF.

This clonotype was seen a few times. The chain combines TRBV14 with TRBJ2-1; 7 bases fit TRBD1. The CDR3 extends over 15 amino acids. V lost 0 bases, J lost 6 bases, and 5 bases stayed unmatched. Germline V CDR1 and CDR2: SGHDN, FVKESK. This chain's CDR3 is CASSQDYRGSNEQFF. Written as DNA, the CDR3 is TGTGCCAGCAGCCAAGACTACAGGGGCAGCAATGAGCAGTTCTTC.

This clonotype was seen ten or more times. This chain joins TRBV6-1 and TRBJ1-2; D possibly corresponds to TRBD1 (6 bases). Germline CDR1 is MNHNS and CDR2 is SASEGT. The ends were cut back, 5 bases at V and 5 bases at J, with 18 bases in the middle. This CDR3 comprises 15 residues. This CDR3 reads CASSRAGDLQYGYTF. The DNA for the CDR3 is TGTGCCAGCAGTCGCGCAGGGGATCTACAGTATGGCTACACCTTC.

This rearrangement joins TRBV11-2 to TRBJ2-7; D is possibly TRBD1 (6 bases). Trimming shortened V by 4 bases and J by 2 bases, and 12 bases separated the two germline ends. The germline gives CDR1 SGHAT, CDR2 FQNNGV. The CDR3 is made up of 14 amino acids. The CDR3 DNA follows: TGTGCCAGCAGCTATACAGGGCGTCCCTACGAGCAGTACTTC. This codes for CASSYTGRPYEQYF.

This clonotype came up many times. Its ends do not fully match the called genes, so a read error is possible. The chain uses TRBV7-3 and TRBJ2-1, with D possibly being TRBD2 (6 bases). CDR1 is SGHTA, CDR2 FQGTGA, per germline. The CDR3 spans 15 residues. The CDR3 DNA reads TGCGCCAGCAGCTTGGACGGGGGCTCCTACAATGAGCAGTTCTTC. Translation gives CASSLDGGSYNEQFF.

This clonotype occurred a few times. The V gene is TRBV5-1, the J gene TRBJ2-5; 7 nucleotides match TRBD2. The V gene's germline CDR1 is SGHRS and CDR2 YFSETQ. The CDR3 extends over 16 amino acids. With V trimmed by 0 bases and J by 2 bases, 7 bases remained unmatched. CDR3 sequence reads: CASSLGGRVKQETQYF. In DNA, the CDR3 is TGCGCCAGCAGCTTGGGGGGGAGGGTCAAGCAAGAGACCCAGTACTTC.

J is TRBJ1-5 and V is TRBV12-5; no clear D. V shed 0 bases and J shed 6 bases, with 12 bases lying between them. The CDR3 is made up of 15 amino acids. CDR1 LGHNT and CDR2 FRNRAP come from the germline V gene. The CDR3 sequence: CASGLVRESGQPQHF. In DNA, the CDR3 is TGTGCTAGTGGTTTGGTACGTGAGAGCGGTCAGCCCCAGCATTTT.

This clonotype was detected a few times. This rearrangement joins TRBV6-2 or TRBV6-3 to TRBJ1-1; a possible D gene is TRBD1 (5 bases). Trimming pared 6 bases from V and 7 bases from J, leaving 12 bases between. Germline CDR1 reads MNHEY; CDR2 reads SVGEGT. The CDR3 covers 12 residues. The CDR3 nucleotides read TGTGCCAGCAGGAGCGGGGCCCTTGAAGCTTTCTTT. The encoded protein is CASRSGALEAFF.

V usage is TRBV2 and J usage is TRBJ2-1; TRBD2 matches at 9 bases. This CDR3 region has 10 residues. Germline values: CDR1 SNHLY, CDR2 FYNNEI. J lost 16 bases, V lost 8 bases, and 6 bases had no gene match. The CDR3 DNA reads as TGTGCCAGCGGGGCGGGAGGGCCTTTCTTC. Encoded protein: CASGAGGPFF.

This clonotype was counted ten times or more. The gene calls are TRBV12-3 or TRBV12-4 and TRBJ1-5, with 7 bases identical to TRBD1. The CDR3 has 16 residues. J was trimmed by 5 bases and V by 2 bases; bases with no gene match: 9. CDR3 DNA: TGTGCCAGCAGTTTAAGCCTGGACAGGCACCATCAGCCCCAGCATTTT. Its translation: CASSLSLDRHHQPQHF.

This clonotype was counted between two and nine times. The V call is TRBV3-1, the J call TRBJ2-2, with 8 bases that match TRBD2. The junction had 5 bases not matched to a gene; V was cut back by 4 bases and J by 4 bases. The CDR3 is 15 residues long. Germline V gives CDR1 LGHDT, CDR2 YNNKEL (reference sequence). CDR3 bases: TGTGCCAGCAGCCTTCGGGGGGGAATCACCGGGGAGCTGTTTTTT. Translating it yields CASSLRGGITGELFF.